A single sample is the source of the 20 T cell receptor beta chains below, sequenced in a study of cytotoxic CD8 clonotypes in ibrutinib-treated CLL. Method: immunoSEQ multiplex PCR; TCRdb's copy keeps in-frame clones and lacks some. This sample has over 200,000 clones, with 79% found just once. This sample comprised PBMCs, obtained after 12 months of ibrutinib treatment. The source of these receptors is a human donor with chronic lymphocytic leukemia.

The genes are TRBV19 and TRBJ2-2; possibly TRBD2 for D (6 bases). V gave up 1 base and J gave up 5 bases, with 8 bases separating them. CDR1 is LNHDA and CDR2 is SQIVND in the germline V gene (reference sequence). The CDR3 runs 14 residues. The CDR3 DNA reads as TGTGCCAGTAGTATAGCCGGGACTACCGGGGAGCTGTTTTTT. This encodes CASSIAGTTGELFF.

This clone was observed a handful of times. The rearrangement joins TRBV27 to TRBJ2-6, with D perhaps TRBD1 (5 bases). The germline V and J ends were trimmed by 2 bases and 4 bases, with 6 bases remaining between them. CDR3 length: 14 amino acids. CDR1 is MNHEY and CDR2 is SMNVEV in the germline V gene (reference sequence). The CDR3 nucleotides read TGTGCCAGCAGTTTAGGGGCCGGGGCCAACGTCCTGACTTTC. It is translated as CASSLGAGANVLTF.

The chain recombines TRBV18 with TRBJ2-1; 11 positions agree with TRBD2. CDR3 size: 15 residues. The V and J ends lost 6 bases and 2 bases, in that order; junction bases with no gene match: 3. From germline, CDR1 is KGHSH and CDR2 LQKENI. CDR3 residues: CASSTSGGPYNEQFF. The CDR3 coding sequence is TGTGCCAGCTCCACTAGCGGGGGACCCTACAATGAGCAGTTCTTC.

This clone was counted a single time. The genes are TRBV29-1 and TRBJ2-7; TRBD2 matches at 9 bases. The CDR3 runs 15 residues. Germline V CDR1 and CDR2: SQVTM, ANQGSEA. After removal of 6 bases from V and 7 bases from J, the junction contained 16 bases not matched to a gene. In DNA, the CDR3 is TGCAGCGTCGGCCTCGGGGTGCGGGAGGGAGGGGAGCAGTACTTC. Its translation: CSVGLGVREGGEQYF.

This clone appeared a few times. Distinct nucleotide sequences in the sample also encode this CDR3. This chain uses TRBV2 with TRBJ1-1; D is ambiguous. V lost 6 bases and J lost 1, with 9 bases in between. The CDR3 has 13 amino acids. Per germline, CDR1 SNHLY and CDR2 FYNNEI. In DNA, the CDR3 is TGTGCCAGCAGGGGTACAGCGAACACTGAAGCTTTCTTT. This gives the protein CASRGTANTEAFF.

DNA for the CDR3: TGTGCCAGCAGCCCAGAGAGGCAGGGGAACACAGATACGCAGTATTTT. It encodes CASSPERQGNTDTQYF. The chain is built from TRBV4-2 and TRBJ2-3; D perhaps matches TRBD1 (6 bases). The CDR3 covers 16 residues. Per the germline V gene, CDR1 is LGHNA and CDR2 is YNFKEQ. The V end was cut by 4 bases, the J end by 2 bases, with 16 bases between.

This clone was seen once. The V gene is TRBV5-1, the J gene TRBJ2-4; 8 bases are shared with TRBD1. CDR1 and CDR2 from the germline V gene are SGHRS and YFSETQ. V was pared by 3 bases and J by 5 bases, with 13 bases of the junction left unmatched. This CDR3 is built from 17 residues. In nucleotides, the CDR3 is TGCGCCAGCAGCTCCCTAGGGGCAGGGGGCGCCGAAAACATTCAGTACTTC. This sequence encodes CASSSLGAGGAENIQYF.

This chain uses TRBV27 with TRBJ2-5; possibly TRBD2 for D (5 bases). Germline CDR1 reads MNHEY; CDR2 reads SMNVEV (reference sequence). The V end was cut by 6 bases, the J end by 0 bases, with 11 bases between. The CDR3 is 14 residues long. CDR3 region: CASSLGGYQETQYF. In DNA, the CDR3 is TGTGCCAGCAGCTTGGGCGGGTACCAAGAGACCCAGTACTTC.

Turning to this clone: The junction departs from the called germline gene at one end, perhaps through a read error. This chain joins TRBV7-7 and TRBJ2-7; maybe TRBD2 (6 bases). Per germline, CDR1 SSHAT and CDR2 FNYEAQ (reference sequence). The CDR3 runs to 13 residues. The CDR3 region is CASSLAPGTPTTF. CDR3 in DNA: TGTGCTAGCAGCTTAGCGCCCGGGACTCCCACAACCTTC.

This clone occurred once. The chain couples TRBV27 to TRBJ2-4; the D gene is possibly TRBD2 (7 bases). CDR3 length: 13 amino acids. Per the germline V gene, CDR1 is MNHEY and CDR2 is SMNVEV (reference sequence). V was clipped by 2 bases and J by 9 bases, with 11 bases between them. CDR3 protein: CASSLKGGGIQYF. The DNA for the CDR3 is TGTGCCAGCAGTTTAAAAGGGGGGGGCATTCAGTACTTC.

The rearrangement links TRBV7-6 to TRBJ1-2; D ambiguous. The CDR3 runs to 15 residues. Germline V CDR1 and CDR2: SGHVS, FNYEAQ. Trimming shortened V by 5 bases and J by 3 bases, and 16 bases separated the two germline ends. The CDR3 spells CASSLARGLDYGYTF. CDR3 nucleotide sequence: TGTGCCAGCAGCCTGGCCCGGGGATTAGACTATGGCTACACCTTC.

This chain connects TRBV27 to TRBJ1-3; weak D call: TRBD1 (5 bases). Germline CDR1 reads MNHEY; CDR2 reads SMNVEV (reference sequence). The ends were cut back, 6 bases at V and 8 bases at J, with 14 bases in the middle. The length of the CDR3 is 13 residues. The CDR3 loop reads CASSPRGGYTIYF. CDR3 sequence (DNA): TGTGCCAGCAGCCCGAGGGGTGGGTACACCATATATTTT.

The rearrangement joins TRBV13 to TRBJ1-1; unclear D gene. The germline V gene encodes CDR1 PRHDT and CDR2 FYEKMQ (reference sequence). The CDR3 consists of 14 residues. Trimming stripped 5 bases from V and 1 base from J, with 11 bases between. The CDR3 DNA sequence: TGTGCCAGCAGCCCCCCGACGGGGAACACTGAAGCTTTCTTT. Protein product: CASSPPTGNTEAFF.

V gene TRBV6-5 combines with J gene TRBJ2-1, with a tentative D call TRBD2 (5 bases). Trimming cost V 5 bases and J 8 bases, with 19 bases left between them. Per germline, CDR1 MNHEY and CDR2 SVGAGI. The CDR3 has 15 residues. The CDR3 nucleotides are TGTGCCAGCAGTCTCCTGAGCCTAGCCCGGTATGAGCAGTTCTTC. Amino acid sequence: CASSLLSLARYEQFF.

The chain has TRBV5-6 and TRBJ1-1, with unresolved D. Deletions cut 2 bases from V and 4 bases from J, with 9 bases between. This CDR3 region has 13 residues. CDR1 SGHDT and CDR2 YYEEEE come from the germline V gene. In nucleotides, the CDR3 is TGTGCCAGCAGCTTTCCCCTCATCACTGAAGCTTTCTTT. Translated, it gives CASSFPLITEAFF. Full variable domain (remainder filled in from reference TRBV5-6 and TRBJ1-1): DAGVTQSPTHLIKTRGQQVTLRCSPKSGHDTVSWYQQALGQGPQFIFQYYEEEERQRGNFPDRFSGHQFPNYSSELNVNALLLGDSALYLCASSFPLITEAFFGQGTRLTVV.

This chain joins TRBV4-1 and TRBJ1-1; TRBD1 agrees at 7 bases. V shed 0 bases, J shed 6 bases, and the junction held 13 bases outside the gene matches. The CDR3 contains 17 residues. Germline V gene lookup returns CDR1 MGHRA and CDR2 YSYEKL. The CDR3 loop is CASSQERLYRGRAEAFF. The CDR3 DNA follows: TGCGCCAGCAGCCAAGAGCGACTTTACAGGGGAAGAGCTGAAGCTTTCTTT.

V and J are TRBV7-3 and TRBJ2-3; D unclear. Germline CDR1 reads SGHTA; CDR2 reads FQGTGA. The length of the CDR3 is 13 residues. V lost 5 bases and J 6 bases, leaving 12 bases between the germline ends. CDR3 nucleotides: TGTGCCAGCAGCCAGGTAATGGGCGATACGCAGTATTTT. Protein product: CASSQVMGDTQYF.

This chain links TRBV2 with TRBJ2-2; the D is unclear. With 7 bases removed from V and 2 bases from J, the gap between germline ends came to 8 bases. The germline CDR1 and CDR2 sequences are SNHLY and FYNNEI. CDR3 length: 13 amino acids. The CDR3 region is CASKGSNTGELFF. CDR3 DNA sequence: TGTGCCAGCAAGGGAAGCAACACCGGGGAGCTGTTTTTT.

The V gene is TRBV11-2, the J gene TRBJ1-2, with D possibly TRBD1 on 5 matching bases. The V end lost 5 bases, the J end lost 0 bases, and 10 bases lay between the germline ends. CDR3 length equals 14 residues. Looked up from germline, CDR1 is SGHAT and CDR2 is FQNNGV. The DNA of the CDR3 is TGTGCCAGCAGCGAAGACAGTACTAACTATGGCTACACCTTC. Protein: CASSEDSTNYGYTF.

The chain combines TRBV12-5 with TRBJ2-5; 8 bases agree with TRBD2. CDR1 and CDR2 from the germline V gene are LGHNT and FRNRAP. This CDR3 comprises 20 residues. J was trimmed by 3 bases and V by 0 bases; bases with no gene match: 18. The CDR3 DNA follows: TGTGCTAGTGGTTTGGTACGGGCTACACGGGAGGGCGGACCGAAAGAGACCCAGTACTTC. The encoded protein is CASGLVRATREGGPKETQYF.